This T cell receptor beta chain was captured in a study of T cells after yellow fever vaccination. Points from the study as a whole: Reappearing after the booster were most of the clones from primary vaccination (roughly 95% CD4, 85% to 90% CD8). Weaker overall, the secondary response nonetheless peaked faster (day 5 versus 15). There was a possibility that FACS-sorted repertoires contained abundant clonotypes contaminating from the bulk population.

Researchers made TCR cDNA using 5'RACE template switching, and this step added a universal primer site and UMIs. TCRdb fed the 5' RACE reads into MiXCR, producing one record per CDR3 protein. The sample has some 260,000 distinct CDR3 sequences, around 5.2% seen once; the top ten hold roughly 3.3%. This clonotype was found many times. The target antigen is unknown. Germline CDR1 SGHAT, CDR2 FQNNGV. CDR3 length: 12 amino acids. V dropped 6 bases and J dropped 6 bases, with 10 bases sitting between them. This TCR was sampled from a man aged 18 to 30 who received the YFV17D yellow fever vaccine. This chain joins TRBV11-2 and TRBJ2-3; tentatively, D is TRBD1 or TRBD2 (5 bases each). This sample comprised CD4+ T cells sorted from PBMCs, obtained on the day of the yellow fever booster vaccination. CDR3 protein: CASSPWGDTQYF. The CDR3 DNA follows: TGTGCCAGCAGTCCTTGGGGGGATACGCAGTATTTT.